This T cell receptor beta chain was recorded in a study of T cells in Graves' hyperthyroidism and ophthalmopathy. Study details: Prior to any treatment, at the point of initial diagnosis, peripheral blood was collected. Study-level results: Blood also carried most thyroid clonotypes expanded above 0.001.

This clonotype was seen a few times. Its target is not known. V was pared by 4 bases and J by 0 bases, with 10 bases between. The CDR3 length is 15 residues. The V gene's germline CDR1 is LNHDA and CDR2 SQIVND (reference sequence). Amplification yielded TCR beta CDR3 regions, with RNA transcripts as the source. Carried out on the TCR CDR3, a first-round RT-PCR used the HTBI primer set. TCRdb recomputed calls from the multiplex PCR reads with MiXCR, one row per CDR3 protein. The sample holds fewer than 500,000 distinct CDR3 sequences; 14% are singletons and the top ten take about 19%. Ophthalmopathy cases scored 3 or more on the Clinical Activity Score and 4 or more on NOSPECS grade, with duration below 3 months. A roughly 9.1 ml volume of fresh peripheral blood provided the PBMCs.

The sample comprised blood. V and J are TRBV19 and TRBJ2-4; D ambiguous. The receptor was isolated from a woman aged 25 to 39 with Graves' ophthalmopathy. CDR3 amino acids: CASSTRRTAKNIQYF. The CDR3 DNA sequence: TGTGCCAGTAGTACCCGACGGACAGCCAAAAACATTCAGTACTTC.